The source of this TCR beta chain is a study of identical twins. Study results and limitations: Insertion counts were lower in abundant cord blood beta clonotypes, a trend that memory repertoires did not show. Conclusions leaned on cross-sectional statistical analysis and did not track the same donors over time. Where beta out-of-frame sequences were concerned, excess twin sharing was weaker.

Each donor was a healthy Caucasian. Each CDR3 protein is one row after TCRdb ran MiXCR on the 5' RACE reads. The table shows some 1,600,000 distinct CDR3 sequences, with 32% occurring only once. Note on this clonotype: Its specificity is not known.

V was cut by 3 bases and J by 3 bases, with 16 bases left in between. The germline V gene encodes CDR1 DFQATT and CDR2 SNEGSKA (reference sequence). CDR3 length equals 15 residues. The sample was cord blood. This receptor was obtained from a newborn girl in good health. The V and J genes are TRBV20-1 and TRBJ2-3, with TRBD1 as a possible D gene (6 bases). The CDR3 nucleotides are TGCAGTGCTAGTATACAGGGAAGGAAGACAGATACGCAGTATTTT. It codes for CSASIQGRKTDTQYF.